This TCR beta chain was identified during a study of Graves' ophthalmopathy and Graves' hyperthyroidism. Trimming pared 6 bases from V and 1 base from J, leaving 15 bases between. Germline values: CDR1 DFQATT, CDR2 SNEGSKA (reference sequence). The length of the CDR3 is 14 residues. Comments on this clonotype: Its antigen is still unknown.

Study findings and constraints: Discrimination between ophthalmopathy and stable hyperthyroidism by a 13-signature model showed 85% to 90% sensitivity and about 81% specificity.

TCR beta CDR3 amplification used RNA transcripts. Investigators did first-round RT-PCR with HTBI primers, then second-round multiplex PCR. TCRdb analysed the multiplex PCR reads with MiXCR anew, one entry per CDR3 protein. Among around 400,000 distinct CDR3 sequences listed, over 20% were seen once. The rearrangement uses TRBV20-1 and TRBJ1-1; D gene unclear. Material: peripheral blood. This clonotype was obtained from a woman younger than 30 with stable Graves' hyperthyroidism. CDR3 sequence reads: CSARPDVPNTEAFF. The CDR3 DNA sequence: TGCAGTGCCAGACCGGACGTTCCGAACACTGAAGCTTTCTTT.